The 10 T cell receptor beta chains presented below share a single source sample, sequenced in a study of CD8 T cells in Susac syndrome. Reverse transcription of about 0.5 to 1 ug RNA used random hexamers. A single record per CDR3 protein comes from TCRdb applying MiXCR to the immunoSEQ multiplex PCR reads. The table lists approximately 150,000 distinct CDR3 sequences, approximately 93% of them singletons, with about 0.076% in the top ten. The sequencing sample was made of CD4+ T cells from PBMCs. These receptors were taken from a human donor in good health.

The chain links TRBV20-1 to TRBJ1-1; the D gene is possibly TRBD1 (5 bases). Deletions cut 4 bases from V and 7 bases from J, with 16 bases between. CDR1 DFQATT and CDR2 SNEGSKA come from the germline V gene (reference sequence). The CDR3 is 13 amino acids. The CDR3 reads CSAIPSGRIEAFF. The CDR3, as DNA: TGCAGTGCTATTCCTTCAGGGAGGATTGAAGCTTTCTTT.

This chain uses TRBV24-1 with TRBJ2-1; 7 positions agree with TRBD1. Germline V gene data show CDR1 as KGHDR and CDR2 as SFDVKD. Trimming cost V 5 bases and J 4 bases; bases outside gene matches: 25. There are 21 residues in the CDR3. DNA for the CDR3: TGTGCCACCAGTGGCGTACGACAGGGTATCGGCGACCCCTTAGGTTACAATGAGCAGTTCTTC. It yields the protein CATSGVRQGIGDPLGYNEQFF.

The chain joins TRBV6-1 to TRBJ1-1, with a possible D match to TRBD1 (5 bases). V was trimmed by 7 bases and J by 4 bases, leaving 16 bases between them. The V gene's germline CDR1 is MNHNS and CDR2 SASEGT. This CDR3 has 14 residues. The CDR3 DNA reads as TGTGCCAGCATCCTTTACCAGGGTGGCACTGAAGCTTTCTTT. Residues: CASILYQGGTEAFF.

V is TRBV10-2 and J is TRBJ2-3, with D possibly matching TRBD2 (6 bases). Germline-derived CDR1 and CDR2 are WSHSY and SAAADI. The length of the CDR3 is 17 residues. V shed 7 bases and J shed 0 bases, with 20 bases lying between them. This CDR3 reads CASIPAGEGPSTDTQYF. Here the CDR3 DNA reads TGCGCCAGCATTCCAGCGGGCGAGGGGCCTAGCACAGATACGCAGTATTTT.

The V gene is TRBV20-1, the J gene TRBJ2-2, with 11 bases matching TRBD2. Germline V CDR1 and CDR2: DFQATT, SNEGSKA (reference sequence). The CDR3 extends over 14 amino acids. V lost 6 bases and J lost 5; bases outside the gene matches: 5. The CDR3, as DNA: TGCAGTGCGCCACTAGCGGGAGTGACCGGGGAGCTGTTTTTT. It yields the protein CSAPLAGVTGELFF.

The chain joins TRBV10-3 to TRBJ2-2; D ambiguous. This CDR3 has 13 amino acids. CDR1 is ENHRY and CDR2 is SYGVKD in the germline V gene. V was trimmed by 8 bases and J by 0 bases, leaving 7 bases between them. CDR3 coding DNA: TGTGCCATCTCCGGACCGAACACCGGGGAGCTGTTTTTT. Its protein is CAISGPNTGELFF.

The rearrangement uses TRBV4-2 and TRBJ2-1, with D unresolved. Trimming removed 4 bases at V and 0 bases at J, with 7 bases between. Germline V gives CDR1 LGHNA, CDR2 YNFKEQ. This CDR3 spans 14 amino acids. The CDR3 region is CASSPPGSYNEQFF. In DNA, the CDR3 is TGTGCCAGCAGCCCCCCGGGCTCCTACAATGAGCAGTTCTTC.

The J gene is TRBJ2-7, the V gene TRBV20-1; possibly TRBD2 for D (5 bases). This CDR3 comprises 11 residues. V was pared by 6 bases and J by 7 bases, with 13 bases between. The germline CDR1 and CDR2 sequences are DFQATT and SNEGSKA (reference sequence). This CDR3 is CSALEWREQYF. As DNA, the CDR3 is TGCAGTGCCCTAGAATGGAGGGAGCAGTACTTC.

This clonotype came up a few times. V gene TRBV20-1 combines with J gene TRBJ1-2; 10 bases map to TRBD1. The CDR3 contains 13 residues. V shed 5 bases and J 0 bases; nucleotides not matched to a gene: 0. Germline V lookup: CDR1 DFQATT, CDR2 SNEGSKA (reference sequence). CDR3 DNA sequence: TGCAGTGCTGGACAGGGGGCTAACTATGGCTACACCTTC. As protein: CSAGQGANYGYTF.

J is TRBJ2-3 and V is TRBV18; D remains ambiguous. This CDR3 has 12 residues. Germline V gene sequence: CDR1 KGHSH, CDR2 LQKENI. V was shortened by 3 bases and J by 4 bases, with 5 bases between the two germline ends. Here the CDR3 DNA reads TGTGCCAGCTCACCCCTAGCAGATACGCAGTATTTT. It is translated as CASSPLADTQYF.